This TCR beta chain was captured in a study of monozygotic twins with inflammatory bowel disease (dated by TCRdb to the late 2010s). With respect to the entire study: The complete study included about 30 monozygotic twin pairs: 19 IBD-discordant Danish pairs and nine German pairs, of which four were IBD-concordant and five were IBD-discordant. Each individual had, on average, about 151 000 unique TCRalpha sequences and 181 000 unique TCRbeta sequences available for analysis. Within discordant pairs, disease-associated traits were sought mainly by comparing IBD patients with their genetically identical healthy co-twins. Broader findings and caveats from the paper: IBD patients shared fewer clonotypes with other individuals than healthy twins did, most markedly in patients showing signs of disease activity. No difference in repertoire similarity was observed between concordant and discordant twins, possibly owing to limited statistical power. Background noise and inter-individual variability may have been introduced into the repertoires by the differing immunosuppressive treatments among patients. The results gave no support for a single strong signal or clonotype linked to IBD. The analysis was unable to tell different T cell subtypes apart. Measured by the inverse Simpson index, TCRbeta repertoire diversity was lower in IBD patients than in their healthy co-twins.

To prepare the library, 5' RACE was applied. Preparation of each TCR library used roughly 3.5 ug of total RNA. For each sample, cDNA synthesis was carried out in eight separate reactions using SMARTScribe reverse transcriptase. During cDNA synthesis, unique molecular identifiers containing a 6-nucleotide sample barcode were introduced by template switching. TCRalpha and TCRbeta cDNA was amplified by two nested PCRs of approximately 16 and 10 cycles, with bead purification after each PCR. Before amplification, the cDNA was treated with uracil DNA-glycosylase and purified using the QIAquick PCR purification kit. The second PCR was the step at which Illumina TruSeq-compatible adapters and sample-specific barcodes were added. Library quality and concentration were assessed using TapeStation and Qubit, and about 5 ng of each library was pooled. Pooled libraries were sequenced on an Illumina HiSeq2500 single-index Rapid Run with 2 x 100 bp reads and custom sequencing primers. As for how the authors treated the data: PCR and sequencing errors were corrected by UMI-based consensus assembly using MiGEC version 1.2.6. MiXCR version 2.1.1 handled V(D)J alignment, clonotype assembly and CDR3 extraction. Gene usage, clonotype sharing and MAIT/NKT TCR abundance were normalised by analysing the top 1000, 10 000 and 20 000 clonotypes per sample. Diversity was computed as the inverse Simpson index with the vegan R package after downsampling to 27 000 UMIs. Paired Mann-Whitney U tests were applied to discordant twin pairs, with Benjamini-Hochberg correction for multiple testing. TCRdb reprocessed the public reads and reports one entry per CDR3 protein sequence, without DNA. The V and J calls and clone size are TCRdb's, not the authors'. The sample table gives some 170,000 distinct CDR3 sequences. The ten largest clonotypes hold more than 2.5% of the sample.

Comment on this clonotype: No antigen is known for it.

Inclusive of the bounding cysteine and phenylalanine, the CDR3 is 17 residues long. The entry carries no DNA sequence. Sequences LNHNV (CDR1) and YYDKDF (CDR2) are obtained from the germline V gene (reference sequence). From each donor, an approximately 2.3 ml peripheral blood sample was collected into PAXgene tubes and kept at -80 degrees C. Without any T cell sorting, total RNA was extracted from whole blood using the PAXgene blood miRNA kit on an automated QIAcube. Deep TCRalpha and TCRbeta repertoire profiling with unique molecular barcoding was performed on peripheral blood of monozygotic twin pairs concordant or discordant for inflammatory bowel disease. Smoking habits were recorded for all twin pairs, and each individual was classified as a current, former or never smoker.

The rearranged chain carries TRBV15 and TRBJ2-1. What was sequenced was blood. The origin of this receptor is a human donor with ulcerative colitis or Crohn's disease, or a healthy co-twin of an affected twin (not recorded which). The CDR3: CATSRGMGGEPFSEQFF.